This is a list of T cell receptor beta chains from one sample in a study of cytomegalovirus exposure and HLA in healthy donors. Produced via immunoSEQ multiplex PCR; TCRdb's table is partial and in-frame only. This sample has about 160,000 clones, with 60% to 85% found just once. Sequenced input: PBMCs. The receptors here all came from a woman in her twenties or thirties in good health and CMV-seronegative. Both conserved end residues are part of each CDR3. D genes are given only for firm matches. Size is omitted from some rows. Given values are once, few, many or a class for expanded clones.

J	D	size	length	V	CDR3	DNA
TRBJ2-7	.	.	12	TRBV28	CASRDFSYEQYF	TGTGCCAGCCGGGACTTTTCCTACGAGCAGTACTTC
TRBJ1-5	.	.	15	TRBV6-1	CASRLSGDSNQPQHF	TGTGCCAGCAGATTGAGCGGAGATAGCAATCAGCCCCAGCATTTT
TRBJ2-7	.	.	16	TRBV11-2	CASSLDRLRVRNEQYF	TGTGCCAGCAGCTTAGACCGACTCAGGGTAAGGAACGAGCAGTACTTC
TRBJ1-5	TRBD1	few	15	TRBV5-8	CASSPGQTSNQPQHF	TGTGCCAGCAGCCCGGGACAGACTAGCAATCAGCCCCAGCATTTT
TRBJ1-2	TRBD1	.	16	TRBV11-2	CASSLEVRAGGYGYTF	TGTGCCAGCAGCTTAGAGGTCAGGGCAGGGGGCTATGGCTACACCTTC
TRBJ2-7	.	.	13	TRBV19	CASSIELRYEQYF	TGTGCCAGTAGTATCGAGCTCCGCTACGAGCAGTACTTC
TRBJ2-1	TRBD2	.	15	TRBV7-3	CASSLLAGVGNEQFF	TGTGCCAGCAGCTTACTAGCGGGGGTTGGCAATGAGCAGTTCTTC
TRBJ2-1	TRBD2	.	17	TRBV9	CASSVAQVASGYNEQFF	TGTGCCAGCAGCGTAGCCCAGGTGGCTAGCGGGTACAATGAGCAGTTCTTC
TRBJ2-6	.	.	15	TRBV9	CASSVGGTGANVLTF	TGTGCCAGCAGCGTAGGAGGGACTGGGGCCAACGTCCTGACTTTC
TRBJ1-1	TRBD1	.	16	TRBV11-2	CASSTERQGASAEAFF	TGTGCCAGCAGCACAGAGCGGCAGGGGGCATCGGCTGAAGCTTTCTTT
TRBJ2-7	.	.	15	TRBV9	CASSPYQGWSYEQYF	TGTGCCAGCAGCCCCTATCAGGGATGGTCCTACGAGCAGTACTTC
TRBJ2-1	TRBD2	.	14	TRBV5-1	CASSSGDSYNEQFF	TGCGCCAGCAGTAGCGGGGATTCCTACAATGAGCAGTTCTTC
TRBJ1-4	TRBD1	.	16	TRBV28	CASSLSSGTVNEKLFF	TGTGCCAGCAGTTTATCGTCCGGGACAGTCAATGAAAAACTGTTTTTT
TRBJ2-7	.	.	16	TRBV5-1	CASSLQQPQGPYEQYF	TGCGCCAGCAGCTTGCAACAGCCCCAAGGCCCCTACGAGCAGTACTTC
TRBJ2-2	.	.	17	TRBV5-1	CASSAGLGGLGTGELFF	TGCGCCAGCAGCGCGGGACTAGGGGGCCTGGGGACCGGGGAGCTGTTTTTT
TRBJ1-5	.	.	14	TRBV30	CAWSAGASNQPQHF	TGTGCCTGGAGTGCAGGGGCCTCCAATCAGCCCCAGCATTTT
TRBJ1-1	.	.	14	TRBV6-1	CASSRGLRDTEAFF	TGTGCCAGCAGTAGGGGACTCCGGGACACTGAAGCTTTCTTT
TRBJ1-4	.	.	14	TRBV4-1	CASSQEGRREKLFF	TGCGCCAGCAGCCAGGAGGGGCGTCGGGAAAAACTGTTTTTT
TRBJ1-1	TRBD1	once	14	TRBV11-2	CASSLRTGVFEAFF	TGTGCCAGCAGCTTAAGGACAGGGGTTTTCGAAGCTTTCTTT
TRBJ2-5	.	.	12	TRBV7-8	CASSLPKGEQYF	TGTGCCAGCAGCTTACCGAAGGGGGAGCAGTACTTC
TRBJ2-3	.	.	15	TRBV5-1	CASSLGRGNKDTQYF	TGCGCCAGCAGCTTGGGCAGGGGAAATAAAGATACGCAGTATTTT
TRBJ1-2	TRBD1	.	16	TRBV30	CAWSSGGSTGFYGYTF	TGTGCCTGGTCTTCGGGAGGGTCGACAGGGTTCTATGGCTACACCTTC
TRBJ1-2	.	.	13	TRBV29-1	CSVVRGINYGYTF	TGCAGCGTGGTACGGGGGATAAACTATGGCTACACCTTC
TRBJ1-1	.	.	16	TRBV19	CASSSRGTLENTEAFF	TGTGCCAGTAGTTCCCGGGGGACGCTAGAGAACACTGAAGCTTTCTTT
TRBJ2-1	.	.	15	TRBV7-2	CASSLRAIAYNEQFF	TGTGCCAGCAGCTTAAGAGCTATAGCCTACAATGAGCAGTTCTTC
TRBJ2-1	TRBD2	.	14	TRBV10-3	CAISGTSGDNEQFF	TGTGCCATCAGTGGGACTAGCGGGGACAATGAGCAGTTCTTC
TRBJ1-3	.	few	16	TRBV28	CASSFAQGANGNTIYF	TGTGCCAGCAGTTTTGCCCAGGGCGCGAATGGAAACACCATATATTTT
TRBJ1-3	.	.	13	TRBV7-2	CASQLSPRNTIYF	TGTGCCAGCCAATTAAGCCCGAGAAACACCATATATTTT
TRBJ1-4	TRBD1	.	17	TRBV7-9	CSSSSLATGTGHEKLFF	TGTTCCAGCAGCTCATTAGCAACCGGGACAGGTCACGAAAAACTGTTTTTT
TRBJ2-3	.	.	17	TRBV7-6	CASSLESPGGHTDTQYF	TGTGCCAGCAGCTTAGAGTCCCCGGGGGGCCACACAGATACGCAGTATTTT
TRBJ1-4	.	.	16	TRBV11-2	CASSLGEVTTNEKLFF	TGTGCCAGCAGCTTGGGGGAGGTGACAACTAATGAAAAACTGTTTTTT
TRBJ2-7	TRBD1	.	12	TRBV11-2	CASSLRGHEQYF	TGTGCCAGCAGCTTAAGGGGGCACGAGCAGTACTTC
TRBJ2-5	.	once	14	TRBV2	CASSYDNWQETQYF	TGTGCCAGCAGTTACGACAACTGGCAAGAGACCCAGTACTTC
TRBJ2-7	.	.	13	TRBV2	CASSGLRYYEQYF	TGTGCCAGCAGTGGTCTGCGTTACTACGAGCAGTACTTC
TRBJ1-2	TRBD1	.	14	TRBV2	CASSEQGGNYGYTF	TGTGCCAGCAGTGAACAGGGGGGCAACTATGGCTACACCTTC
TRBJ1-5	TRBD1	.	15	TRBV5-1	CASRLGTGLDQPQHF	TGCGCCAGCAGACTCGGGACAGGCTTAGATCAGCCCCAGCATTTT
TRBJ1-4	.	.	14	TRBV5-4	CASSLAGVNEKLFF	TGTGCCAGCAGCTTGGCGGGAGTTAATGAAAAACTGTTTTTT
TRBJ1-2	TRBD1	.	14	TRBV10-3	CATKPGQAIIGYTF	TGTGCCACCAAACCGGGACAGGCCATAATCGGCTACACCTTC
TRBJ1-5	.	.	14	TRBV4-1	CASSQDFSEAPQHF	TGCGCCAGCAGCCAAGATTTCAGCGAGGCCCCCCAGCATTTT
TRBJ2-1	TRBD2	.	18	TRBV4-1	CASSQAPRGTSDFNEQFF	TGCGCCAGCAGCCAAGCCCCCAGAGGGACTAGCGACTTCAATGAGCAGTTCTTC
TRBJ1-5	TRBD1	.	15	TRBV6-5	CASSRQGGSNQPQHF	TGTGCCAGCAGCCGACAGGGGGGCAGCAATCAGCCCCAGCATTTT
TRBJ1-4	.	.	13	TRBV5-1	CASRSGEREKLFF	TGCGCCAGTCGGTCAGGCGAGAGAGAAAAACTGTTTTTT
TRBJ2-7	.	few	14	TRBV29-1	CSVKGRLVPDEQYF	TGCAGCGTCAAAGGGAGACTAGTTCCGGACGAGCAGTACTTC
TRBJ1-3	.	.	15	TRBV10-3	CAISENRVAGNTIYF	TGTGCCATCAGTGAGAACAGGGTAGCTGGAAACACCATATATTTT
TRBJ2-3	.	.	13	TRBV2	CASSDRGTDTQYF	TGTGCCAGCAGTGACCGCGGCACAGATACGCAGTATTTT
TRBJ2-7	TRBD1	.	14	TRBV30	CAWSTGTGKYEQYF	TGTGCCTGGAGTACCGGGACAGGGAAATACGAGCAGTACTTC
TRBJ2-7	.	once	14	TRBV11-2	CASSSRTRSGEQYF	TGTGCCAGCAGCTCCCGGACCAGGTCGGGGGAGCAGTACTTC
TRBJ2-1	TRBD2	once	15	TRBV5-4	CASSWTSGGYNEQFF	TGTGCCAGCAGCTGGACTAGCGGGGGATACAATGAGCAGTTCTTC
TRBJ2-2	TRBD2	.	13	TRBV6-5	CATSSGYTGELFF	TGTGCCACCTCTAGCGGTTACACCGGGGAGCTGTTTTTT
TRBJ2-1	.	.	15	TRBV5-1	CASSNDYRGYNEQFF	TGCGCCAGCAGCAACGACTACCGGGGCTACAATGAGCAGTTCTTC